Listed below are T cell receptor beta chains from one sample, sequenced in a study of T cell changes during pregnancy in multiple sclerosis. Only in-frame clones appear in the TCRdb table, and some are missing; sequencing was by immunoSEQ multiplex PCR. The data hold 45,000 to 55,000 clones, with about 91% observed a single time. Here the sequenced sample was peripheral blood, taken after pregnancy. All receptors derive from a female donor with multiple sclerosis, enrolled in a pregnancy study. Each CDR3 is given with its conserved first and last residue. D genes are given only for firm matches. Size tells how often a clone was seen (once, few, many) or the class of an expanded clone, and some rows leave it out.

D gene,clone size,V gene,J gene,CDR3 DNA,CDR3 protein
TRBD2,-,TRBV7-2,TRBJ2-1,TGTGCCAGCAGCTACGGGGGGAACAATGAGCAGTTCTTC,CASSYGGNNEQFF
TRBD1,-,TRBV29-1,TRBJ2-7,TGCAGCGCCTCCCGGGACAGGATTTACGAGCAGTACTTC,CSASRDRIYEQYF
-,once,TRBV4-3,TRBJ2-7,TGCGCCAGCAGCCAAGATGTCCTCGCAGGGTTGTACGAGCAGTACTTC,CASSQDVLAGLYEQYF
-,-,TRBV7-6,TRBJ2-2,TGTGCCATCGCGGACAGAAACACCGGGGAGCTGTTTTTT,CAIADRNTGELFF
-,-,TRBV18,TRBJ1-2,TGTGCCAGCTCACCCGGGGGGCACGGCTACACCTTC,CASSPGGHGYTF
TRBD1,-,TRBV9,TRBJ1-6,TGTGCCAGCAGCGACCATCCGGGACAGGGTAATTCACCCCTCCACTTT,CASSDHPGQGNSPLHF
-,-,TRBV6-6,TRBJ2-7,TGTGCCAGCAGTTACGAGATTTCCTACGAGCAGTACTTC,CASSYEISYEQYF
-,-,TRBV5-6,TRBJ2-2,TGTGCCAGCAGCCTGGGGAGAGGGACCGGGGAGCTGTTTTTT,CASSLGRGTGELFF
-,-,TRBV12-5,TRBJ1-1,TGTGCTAGTGGCGCCTTACAGGGAGCTGAAGCTTTCTTT,CASGALQGAEAFF
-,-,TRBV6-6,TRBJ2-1,TGTGCCAGCAGTTACGCTGGGGCGCAGAACAATGAGCAGTTCTTC,CASSYAGAQNNEQFF
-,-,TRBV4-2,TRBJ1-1,TGTGCCAGCGGGACCTTTGACAGGCGGAGCACTGAAGCTTTCTTT,CASGTFDRRSTEAFF
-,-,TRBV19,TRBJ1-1,TGTGCCAGTAGTAAGTTAGGGACACAGGTGCGGCAGAACACTGAAGCTTTCTTT,CASSKLGTQVRQNTEAFF
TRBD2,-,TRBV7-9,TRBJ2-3,TGTGCCAGCAGCCCCGGGGAGCGGGGGGCCACAGATACGCAGTATTTT,CASSPGERGATDTQYF
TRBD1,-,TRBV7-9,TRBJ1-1,TGTGCCAGCAGCTTCACCCAGACAGGGGCCGGGACTGAAGCTTTCTTT,CASSFTQTGAGTEAFF
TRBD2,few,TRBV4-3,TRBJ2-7,TGCGCCAGCAGCCCACCCGGGGGGGACGAGCAGTACTTC,CASSPPGGDEQYF
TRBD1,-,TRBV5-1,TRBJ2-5,TGCGCCAGCAGCTTGGTGGCAGGGGGCTCAGGGCGGGAGACCCAGTACTTC,CASSLVAGGSGRETQYF
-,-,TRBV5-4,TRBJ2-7,TGTGCCAGCAGCTTTGGAGTTTCCTACGAGCAGTACTTC,CASSFGVSYEQYF
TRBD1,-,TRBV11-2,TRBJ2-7,TGTGCCAGCAGCTTGTCGACAGGGGACCCATACGAGCAGTACTTC,CASSLSTGDPYEQYF
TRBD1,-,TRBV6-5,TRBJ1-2,TGTGCCAGCACCGGACAGGCGGTCGGTAACTATGGCTACACCTTC,CASTGQAVGNYGYTF
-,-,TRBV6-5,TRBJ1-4,TGTGCCAGCAGTTACTCGCCTGGCAATGAAAAACTGTTTTTT,CASSYSPGNEKLFF
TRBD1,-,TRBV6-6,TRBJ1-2,TGTGCCAGCAGTTACGAAGGGCAGGGGGTAAAGGGCTACACCTTC,CASSYEGQGVKGYTF
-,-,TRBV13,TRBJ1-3,TGTGCCAGCAGCCCTGGACATCTTAGCTCTGGAAACACCATATATTTT,CASSPGHLSSGNTIYF
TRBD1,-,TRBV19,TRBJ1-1,TGTGCCAGTAGCCGACAGGGAGATACTGAAGCTTTCTTT,CASSRQGDTEAFF
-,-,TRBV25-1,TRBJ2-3,TGTGCCAGCAGTGAAGGGGTCCGGGGGGCAACAGATACGCAGTATTTT,CASSEGVRGATDTQYF
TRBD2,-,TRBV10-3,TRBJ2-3,TGTGCCATCAGGGGACTAGCTAGCACAGATACGCAGTATTTT,CAIRGLASTDTQYF
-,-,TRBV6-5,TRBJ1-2,TGTGCCAGCAGGAGCACAGGGACGTCAGGCTACACCTTC,CASRSTGTSGYTF
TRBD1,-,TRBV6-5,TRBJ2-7,TGTGCCAGCAGTGGGACAGGGGTTGGGGAGCAGTACTTC,CASSGTGVGEQYF
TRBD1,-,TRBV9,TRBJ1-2,TGTGCCAGCAGCGCACAACAGGGGGTCGGCTATGGCTACACCTTC,CASSAQQGVGYGYTF
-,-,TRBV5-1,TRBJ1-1,TGCGCCAGCAGCTTGGACAGCCTGAGTACTGAAGCTTTCTTT,CASSLDSLSTEAFF
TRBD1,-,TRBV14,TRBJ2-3,TGTGCCAGCAGCCCTCTTGGACAGGGCACGCAGTATTTT,CASSPLGQGTQYF
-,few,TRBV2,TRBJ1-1,TGTGCCAGCAGTGAAAACCTACCCCTCGAAGCTTTCTTT,CASSENLPLEAFF
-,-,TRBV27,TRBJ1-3,TGTGCCAGCAGTCCCAGGGGCGGTGGAAACACCATATATTTT,CASSPRGGGNTIYF
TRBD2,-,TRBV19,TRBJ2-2,TGTGCCAGTAGCCATCGGACTAGCGGGGGGAGAGACGTCACCGGGGAGCTGTTTTTT,CASSHRTSGGRDVTGELFF
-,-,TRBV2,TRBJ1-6,TGTGCCAGCACCCAGGATTTTAATTCACCCCTCCACTTT,CASTQDFNSPLHF
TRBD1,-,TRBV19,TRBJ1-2,TGTGCCAGTAGTACGGGGACAGTCGCTAACTATGGCTACACCTTC,CASSTGTVANYGYTF